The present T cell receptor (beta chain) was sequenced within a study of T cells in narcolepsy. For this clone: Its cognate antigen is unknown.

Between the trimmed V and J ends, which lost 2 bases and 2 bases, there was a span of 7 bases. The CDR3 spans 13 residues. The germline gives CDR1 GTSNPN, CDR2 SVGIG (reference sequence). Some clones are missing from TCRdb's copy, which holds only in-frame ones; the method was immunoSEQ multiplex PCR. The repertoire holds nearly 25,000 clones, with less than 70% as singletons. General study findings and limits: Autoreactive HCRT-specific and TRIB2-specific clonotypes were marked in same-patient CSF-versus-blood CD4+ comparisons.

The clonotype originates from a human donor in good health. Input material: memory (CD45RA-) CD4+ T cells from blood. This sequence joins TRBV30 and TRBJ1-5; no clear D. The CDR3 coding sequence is TGTGCCTGGAGTTATCAAGGCAATCAGCCCCAGCATTTT. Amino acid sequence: CAWSYQGNQPQHF.